Shown below are 10 T cell receptor beta chains from a single sample sequenced in a study of T cell responses to AZD1222 COVID-19 vaccine. The method was immunoSEQ multiplex PCR; TCRdb's version includes in-frame clones alone and lacks a portion of them. Among 90,000 to 130,000 clones listed, roughly 80% were seen once. The starting material was peripheral blood, obtained on day 0 of AZD1222 vaccination. The receptors were gathered from an adult in good health.

V gene TRBV29-1 combines with J gene TRBJ2-2, with 7 nucleotides matching TRBD1. The germline V gene encodes CDR1 SQVTM and CDR2 ANQGSEA. V shed 6 bases and J 5 bases; nucleotides not matched to a gene: 9. This CDR3 has 14 amino acids. The CDR3 DNA follows: TGCAGCGTCGCCACAGGGGATGGTACCGGGGAGCTGTTTTTT. Residues: CSVATGDGTGELFF.

V gene TRBV10-3 combines with J gene TRBJ1-2, with unresolved D. Germline CDR1 ENHRY, CDR2 SYGVKD. Trimming cost V 0 bases and J 4 bases, with 9 bases left between them. The CDR3 consists of 14 residues. The CDR3 region is CAISESGGFYGYTF. CDR3 in DNA: TGTGCCATCAGTGAGTCTGGCGGGTTCTATGGCTACACCTTC.

The chain carries TRBV7-9 and TRBJ1-3, with D uncertain. This CDR3 contains 16 residues. V was clipped by 2 bases and J by 0 bases, with 11 bases between them. Germline values: CDR1 SEHNR, CDR2 FQNEAQ (reference sequence). CDR3 residues: CASSLLSSLSGNTIYF. The DNA for the CDR3 is TGTGCCAGCAGCTTACTGTCCTCCCTCTCTGGAAACACCATATATTTT.

The chain has TRBV19 and TRBJ1-2; weak D call: TRBD1 (6 bases). The germline V gene encodes CDR1 LNHDA and CDR2 SQIVND (reference sequence). The CDR3 extends over 16 amino acids. V shed 10 bases and J shed 8 bases, with 29 bases lying between them. The CDR3 DNA sequence: TGTGCCACCTCATGGGGGGGGCACCCCAAAACGGAAGGCTACACCTTC. As protein: CATSWGGHPKTEGYTF.

The chain employs TRBV3-1 (or the pseudogene TRBV3-2) and TRBJ2-7, with 11 nucleotides matching TRBD1. This CDR3 has 15 amino acids. V gave up 4 bases and J gave up 6 bases; unmatched junction bases: 8. Germline V gene sequence: CDR1 LGHDT, CDR2 YNNKEL (reference sequence). The CDR3 region has the DNA TGTGCCAGCAGCCCCACCGGGACAGGGGGGGGCGAGCAGTACTTC. Translating gives CASSPTGTGGGEQYF.

The V call is TRBV28, the J call TRBJ1-2, with a possible D match to TRBD1 (6 bases). The germline V and J ends were trimmed by 5 bases and 0 bases, with 13 bases remaining between them. The germline V gene has CDR1 MDHEN and CDR2 SYDVKM. The CDR3 is 15 residues long. This CDR3 is CASSRGQPTNYGYTF. CDR3 DNA: TGTGCCAGCAGTCGAGGACAGCCAACTAACTATGGCTACACCTTC.

This rearrangement joins TRBV18 to TRBJ1-6; TRBD1 aligns across 8 bases. The CDR3 has 14 amino acids. Per germline, CDR1 KGHSH and CDR2 LQKENI. Trimming at V came to 2 bases and at J to 10 bases, leaving 4 bases not matched to a gene. The CDR3 region has the DNA TGTGCCAGCTCACCATGGGGACAGGACTCACCCCTCCACTTT. Translation gives CASSPWGQDSPLHF.

This clone came up a few times. This sequence joins TRBV5-1 and TRBJ1-2; no firm D call. CDR3 size: 16 residues. Per the germline V gene, CDR1 is SGHRS and CDR2 is YFSETQ. V was cut by 0 bases and J by 5 bases, with 17 bases left in between. Written as DNA, the CDR3 is TGCGCCAGCAGCTTGGACGGCCAGGCCCGACTATATGGCTACACCTTC. Encoded protein: CASSLDGQARLYGYTF. The whole variable domain, filled in from reference TRBV5-1 and TRBJ1-2, reads KAGVTQTPRYLIKTRGQQVTLSCSPISGHRSVSWYQQTPGQGLQFLFEYFSETQRNKGNFPGRFSGRQFSNSRSEMNVSTLELGDSALYLCASSLDGQARLYGYTFGSGTRLTVV.

The CDR3 DNA reads as TGTGCCAGCAGTTTGGGCGGGGTGGCCTCCTACGAGCAGTACTTC. As protein: CASSLGGVASYEQYF. This chain uses TRBV28 with TRBJ2-7; D perhaps matches TRBD2 (6 bases). The germline gives CDR1 MDHEN, CDR2 SYDVKM. Trimming took 3 bases from V and 0 from J, leaving 12 bases between them. The CDR3 has 15 amino acids.

The CDR3, as DNA: TGTGCCAGCACATGGACAGAGATCAATTCACCCCTCCACTTT. It encodes CASTWTEINSPLHF. This rearrangement joins TRBV5-7 to TRBJ1-6; the D gene is possibly TRBD1 (6 bases). TRBV5-7 is recorded as an ORF, its role being uncertain. CDR3 length: 14 amino acids. Trimming took off 6 bases at V and 7 bases at J, with 14 bases between the two ends.